This T cell receptor beta chain was captured by sequencing in a study of shared clonotypes between healthy human individuals. Researchers ran the assay at a deep level. The table came from immunoSEQ multiplex PCR; TCRdb's copy has only in-frame clones and leaves some out. The table has approximately 340,000 clones, about 74% seen once; the top ten hold under 13%. V lost 1 base to trimming and J lost 4 bases; unmatched junction nucleotides: 11. There are 18 residues in the CDR3. Germline V lookup: CDR1 LNHNV, CDR2 YYDKDF (reference sequence). Each donor was a Caucasian adult residing in Nashville, Tennessee. This clone was seen just once.

The rearrangement links TRBV15 to TRBJ2-5, with 11 bases that match TRBD2. Material for sequencing was memory CD4+ T cells sorted from blood. The subset denotes: CD45RA-negative fraction. This TCR derives from a man between 25 and 39 years old in good health. The CDR3 reads CATSRGAIAGGPGETQYF. The CDR3 DNA follows: TGTGCCACCAGCAGAGGGGCCATAGCGGGAGGGCCGGGAGAGACCCAGTACTTC.